This T cell receptor (beta chain) emerged from a study of regulatory T cells in long-lasting Graves disease. General observations from the study: Under persistent disease, TRBV28, TRBJ1-2 and TRBJ2-5 were used preferentially.

Arm-PCR with iRepertoire HTBI primers amplified the CDR3 regions for these TCR beta libraries. TCRdb passed the multiplex PCR reads through MiXCR, listing each CDR3 protein once. The sample includes some 430,000 distinct CDR3 sequences, approximately 21% of them seen just once. V was trimmed by 0 bases and J by 2 bases, leaving 11 bases between them. Germline CDR1 and CDR2: LNHNV and YYDKDF (reference sequence). There are 16 residues in the CDR3. Time point noted: persistent/refractory GD, antithyroid drugs over 5 years with positive TRAb. The authors made the TCR library using RNA they extracted from PBMCs. Notes on this clonotype: Antigen: not known.

The sample was peripheral blood mononuclear cells (PBMCs), taken when the disease was refractory, from a patient treated with antithyroid drugs. The receptor was isolated from a female donor with Graves disease. The chain combines TRBV15 with TRBJ1-5, with D uncertain. CDR3 loop: CATSREPSLGNQPQHF. CDR3 in DNA: TGTGCCACCAGCAGAGAGCCATCCCTTGGCAATCAGCCCCAGCATTTT.